Below, 2 T cell receptor beta chains from the same sample are listed, as sequenced in a study of T cells in Graves' hyperthyroidism and ophthalmopathy. TCR beta CDR3 region amplification was performed from RNA transcripts. The study used the HTBI primer set for a first-round RT-PCR of the TCR CDR3. Using its own MiXCR run on the multiplex PCR reads, TCRdb lists one record per CDR3 protein. The sample records approximately 520,000 distinct CDR3 sequences, around 22% being singletons. Sequencing was performed on blood. These receptors were collected from a woman in her twenties or thirties with Graves' ophthalmopathy.

This clonotype turned up a few times. This chain links TRBV2 with TRBJ2-7; D gene unclear. Germline assignment: CDR1 SNHLY and CDR2 FYNNEI. V was pared by 6 bases and J by 6 bases, with 6 bases between. The CDR3 has 10 residues. The CDR3 DNA reads TGTGCCAGCAGCGGAATCGAGCAGTACTTC. It specifies CASSGIEQYF.

In its sample, this clonotype was seen many times. The V gene is TRBV5-1, the J gene TRBJ2-6; maybe TRBD1 (6 bases). The CDR3 spans 16 residues. The ends were cut back, 4 bases at V and 0 bases at J, with 11 bases in the middle. Germline CDR1 reads SGHRS; CDR2 reads YFSETQ. The CDR3 protein is CASSLQGNSGANVLTF. The CDR3 DNA is TGCGCCAGCAGCCTACAGGGAAACTCTGGGGCCAACGTCCTGACTTTC.